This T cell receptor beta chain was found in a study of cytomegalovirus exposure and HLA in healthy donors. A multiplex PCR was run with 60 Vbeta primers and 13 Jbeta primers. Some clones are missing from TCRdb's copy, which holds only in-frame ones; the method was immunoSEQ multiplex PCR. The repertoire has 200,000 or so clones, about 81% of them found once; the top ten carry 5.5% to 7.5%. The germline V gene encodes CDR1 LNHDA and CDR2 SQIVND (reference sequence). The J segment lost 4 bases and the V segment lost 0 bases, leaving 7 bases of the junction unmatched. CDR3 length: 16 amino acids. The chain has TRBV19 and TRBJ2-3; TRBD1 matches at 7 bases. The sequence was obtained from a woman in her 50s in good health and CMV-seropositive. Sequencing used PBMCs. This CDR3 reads CASSIDDRVGADTQYF. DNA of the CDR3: TGTGCCAGTAGTATAGATGACAGGGTAGGCGCAGATACGCAGTATTTT.